Below are 2 T cell receptor beta chains sequenced from a single sample in a study of T cell clonality in common variable immunodeficiency. Clones were read by immunoSEQ multiplex PCR, and TCRdb kept only the in-frame ones, dropping some. This repertoire holds about 52,000 clones, and none appear only once. The specimen was peripheral blood mononuclear cells. These receptors originate from a person between 18 and 70 years old in good health.

Ten or more counts support this clone. CDR3 region: CASSFPLLAGVDSGELFF. The CDR3 DNA, read in part, is TGTGCCAGCAGCTTTCCCCTGCTAGCGGGAGTTGATAGCGGGGAG. This chain uses TRBV7-3 with TRBJ2-2; 10 bases map to TRBD2. With the read ending 3 residues before the CDR3 end, the germline J gene is used to fill in that end. The length of the CDR3 is 18 residues. V was pared by 3 bases and J by 7 bases, with 14 bases of the junction left unmatched. The germline V gene has CDR1 SGHTA and CDR2 FQGTGA.

This clone occurred a few times. Read coverage stops 3 residues before the CDR3 terminus; the germline J gene supplies the remainder. The rearrangement joins TRBV30 to TRBJ1-2; D is unresolved. The germline V gene has CDR1 GTSNPN and CDR2 SVGIG (reference sequence). The CDR3 runs 15 residues. CDR3 sequence: CAWSLLAGAYNDYTF. The part of the CDR3 DNA that was read is TGTGCCTGGAGTCTTCTAGCGGGAGCATACAATGAC.